A single sample gave rise to the 3 T cell receptor beta chains below, sequenced in a study of vaccination and CD4 T cells after COVID-19. Oncomine TCR Beta short-read sequencing was applied to DNA from cultured CD4+ T cells. TCRdb reprocessed the PCR reads with MiXCR, giving one entry per CDR3 protein. Among 15,000 to 20,000 distinct CDR3 sequences listed, 57% were seen once. Their antigens remain unidentified. Treatment specified: roughly 10-day PBMC culture with coronavirus spike peptide pools or control peptides (ViraFEST assay). The source material was CD4+ T cells from blood, cultured in vitro. These TCRs come from a human donor who had recovered from COVID-19.

This clonotype was detected a few times. The chain's CDR3 is CASSITGGRGEQFF. Written as DNA, the CDR3 is TGTGCCAGTAGTATAACGGGAGGGCGTGGTGAGCAGTTCTTC. The genes are TRBV19 and TRBJ2-1, with TRBD2 matching 8 bases. After removal of 2 bases from V and 9 bases from J, the junction contained 6 bases not matched to a gene. Germline V gene sequence: CDR1 LNHDA, CDR2 SQIVND (reference sequence). CDR3 length equals 14 residues.

This clonotype has just a few counts. The rearrangement joins TRBV11-1 to TRBJ2-2; 14 nucleotides match TRBD2. Looked up from germline, CDR1 is SGHAT and CDR2 is FQDESV (reference sequence). The CDR3 runs 18 residues. V shed 4 bases and J 3 bases; nucleotides not matched to a gene: 7. The CDR3 is CASSSPTSGRADTGELFF. The DNA for the CDR3 is TGTGCCAGCAGCTCCCCGACTAGCGGGAGGGCAGACACCGGGGAGCTGTTTTTT.

The CDR3: CATSVAGLAGDNEQFF. The CDR3 nucleotides are TGTGCCACCAGTGTTGCGGGACTAGCGGGAGACAATGAGCAGTTCTTC. The chain joins TRBV24-1 to TRBJ2-1; 14 bases line up with TRBD2. Germline CDR1 reads KGHDR; CDR2 reads SFDVKD. CDR3 size: 16 residues. V trimming: 5 bases; J trimming: 5 bases; junction bases outside the gene matches: 4.